These 21 T cell receptor beta chains share one sample of origin, sequenced in a study of glioma-infiltrating T cells after dendritic cell vaccination. Assay: immunoSEQ multiplex PCR; the TCRdb copy retains only in-frame clones and omits some. The sample contains around 97,000 clones, roughly 80% of which appear only once. The input for sequencing was blood, taken before dendritic cell vaccination. These receptors were collected from a human donor with glioblastoma.

This clone was counted a few times. The CDR3 nucleotides are TGCGCCAGCAGCCAAGTCATAGCGGGGGGGCTCGGAACCGGGGAGCTGTTTTTT. Translated, it gives CASSQVIAGGLGTGELFF. The chain carries TRBV4-3 and TRBJ2-2, with 11 bases fitting TRBD2. The CDR3 contains 18 residues. The V and J ends lost 1 base and 5 bases, in that order; junction bases with no gene match: 9. Germline assignment: CDR1 LGHNA and CDR2 YSLEER.

V usage is TRBV5-4 and J usage is TRBJ1-2; 9 bases align to TRBD1. This CDR3 spans 16 amino acids. V was pared by 3 bases and J by 5 bases, with 11 bases of the junction left unmatched. The germline V gene has CDR1 SGHNT and CDR2 YYREEE (reference sequence). For the CDR3, the DNA is TGTGCCAGCAGCTCGGGGATCAGGACAGGGGATTATGGCTACACCTTC. This sequence encodes CASSSGIRTGDYGYTF.

V is TRBV6-6 and J is TRBJ1-2; no reliable D call. The length of the CDR3 is 16 residues. The germline V gene has CDR1 MNHNY and CDR2 SVGAGI (reference sequence). The V and J ends lost 0 bases and 2 bases respectively, with 13 bases between them. In nucleotides, the CDR3 is TGTGCCAGCAGTTACTCGAGGCAGTGGAACAACTATGGCTACACCTTC. Its protein is CASSYSRQWNNYGYTF.

This clone was detected only once. The J gene is TRBJ2-3, the V gene TRBV29-1, with D possibly being TRBD2 (5 bases). In germline, CDR1 is SQVTM, CDR2 ANQGSEA. Trimming left V 5 bases short and J 0 bases short, with 15 bases between. CDR3 length: 15 residues. The CDR3 bases are TGCAGCGTTTTAAAAGAGGGCTATAGCACAGATACGCAGTATTTT. Protein: CSVLKEGYSTDTQYF.

The chain carries TRBV4-1 and TRBJ1-5, with no clear D. CDR3 length: 14 amino acids. Germline V gene sequence: CDR1 MGHRA, CDR2 YSYEKL. Trimming stripped 0 bases from V and 6 bases from J, with 9 bases between. DNA for the CDR3: TGCGCCAGCAGCCAAGACAAAGGAGGTCAGCCCCAGCATTTT. This sequence encodes CASSQDKGGQPQHF.

V is TRBV7-3 and J is TRBJ1-2; 8 positions agree with TRBD1. V shed 4 bases and J 5 bases; nucleotides not matched to a gene: 12. The germline gives CDR1 SGHTA, CDR2 FQGTGA. The CDR3 is made up of 16 amino acids. DNA of the CDR3: TGTGCCAGCAGCTCCACCCCAGGGGGCGCTGCATATGGCTACACCTTC. Amino acids: CASSSTPGGAAYGYTF.

The V and J genes are TRBV6-5 and TRBJ2-3, with D possibly being TRBD2 (6 bases). Per germline, CDR1 MNHEY and CDR2 SVGAGI. Trimming cost V 6 bases and J 0 bases, with 13 bases left between them. This CDR3 is built from 15 residues. Written as DNA, the CDR3 is TGTGCCAGCAGGGATAGCGGCTCTAGCACAGATACGCAGTATTTT. This gives the protein CASRDSGSSTDTQYF.

The chain has TRBV7-2 and TRBJ2-2; 8 positions match TRBD1. The CDR3 consists of 15 residues. Germline-derived CDR1 and CDR2 are SGHTA and FQGNSA. The V segment lost 5 bases and the J segment 4 bases; nucleotides outside the gene matches: 6. The CDR3 is CASSRTGGSTGELFF. For the CDR3, the DNA is TGTGCCAGCAGCCGCACAGGGGGATCCACCGGGGAGCTGTTTTTT.

J is TRBJ1-6 and V is TRBV9, with D unclear. Per the germline V gene, CDR1 is SGDLS and CDR2 is YYNGEE. V lost 0 bases and J 4 bases, leaving 5 bases between the germline ends. This CDR3 region has 14 residues. The CDR3 nucleotides read TGTGCCAGCAGCGTAGGGCAGTATAATTCACCCCTCCACTTT. This codes for CASSVGQYNSPLHF.

This chain links TRBV6-6 with TRBJ2-2, with 8 bases lining up with TRBD1. This CDR3 region has 14 residues. The V gene end was trimmed by 6 bases and the J gene end by 8 bases; junction bases not matched to a gene: 8. Germline V gene lookup returns CDR1 MNHNY and CDR2 SVGAGI (reference sequence). CDR3 sequence (DNA): TGTGCCAGCAGGGACAGGGCAACCTGGGGGGAGCTGTTTTTT. Translating it yields CASRDRATWGELFF.

This rearrangement joins TRBV7-9 to TRBJ2-3; the match to TRBD2 covers 7 bases. V trimming: 5 bases; J trimming: 3 bases; junction bases outside the gene matches: 11. This CDR3 comprises 16 residues. Looked up from germline, CDR1 is SEHNR and CDR2 is FQNEAQ (reference sequence). CDR3 in DNA: TGTGCCAGCAGCCCCGCCAACTCCGGGGGGACAGATACGCAGTATTTT. Its translation is CASSPANSGGTDTQYF.

The chain couples TRBV7-9 to TRBJ2-7; D may be TRBD2 (5 bases). V was shortened by 5 bases and J by 2 bases, with 13 bases between the two germline ends. Germline lookup yields CDR1 SEHNR and CDR2 FQNEAQ (reference sequence). The CDR3 loop spans 14 amino acids. CDR3 protein: CASSAGINTYEQYF. The DNA of the CDR3 is TGTGCCAGCAGCGCCGGGATAAACACCTACGAGCAGTACTTC.

The chain uses TRBV4-3 and TRBJ1-1; D might be TRBD1 (5 bases). The ends were cut back, 1 base at V and 4 bases at J, with 13 bases in the middle. This CDR3 has 15 residues. Per the germline V gene, CDR1 is LGHNA and CDR2 is YSLEER. CDR3 loop: CASSQVGGMVTEAFF. DNA of the CDR3: TGCGCCAGCAGCCAAGTGGGGGGTATGGTCACTGAAGCTTTCTTT.

This clone has only one observation. The chain uses TRBV2 and TRBJ2-3; 12 bases are shared with TRBD2. The CDR3 has 14 amino acids. V shed 9 bases and J 0 bases; nucleotides not matched to a gene: 1. CDR1 is SNHLY, CDR2 FYNNEI, per germline. CDR3: CARGTSGSTDTQYF. DNA of the CDR3: TGTGCCAGGGGGACTAGCGGGAGCACAGATACGCAGTATTTT.

This clone showed up just once. The rearrangement joins TRBV4-2 to TRBJ2-7; 10 positions match TRBD1. The germline V gene encodes CDR1 LGHNA and CDR2 YNFKEQ. The CDR3 is made up of 19 amino acids. Unmatched junction bases numbered 14, after V lost 3 bases and J lost 0 bases. CDR3 region: CASSHRIGTGAPFSYEQYF. For the CDR3, the DNA is TGTGCCAGCAGCCATCGAATCGGGACAGGGGCTCCGTTCTCCTACGAGCAGTACTTC.

There are a few counts of this clone. V is TRBV5-1 and J is TRBJ2-3; 9 bases map to TRBD2. The CDR3 totals 18 residues. From germline, CDR1 is SGHRS and CDR2 YFSETQ. The junction had 16 bases not matched to a gene; V was cut back by 4 bases and J by 4 bases. CDR3 residues: CASSLTGAGGPWADTQYF. As DNA, the CDR3 is TGCGCCAGCAGCCTGACGGGGGCGGGGGGGCCTTGGGCAGATACGCAGTATTTT.

The rearrangement joins TRBV19 to TRBJ1-5; weak D call: TRBD1 (5 bases). The V gene's germline CDR1 is LNHDA and CDR2 SQIVND (reference sequence). V was cut by 7 bases and J by 3 bases, with 10 bases left in between. This CDR3 is 13 amino acids long. DNA of the CDR3: TGTGCCAGTACAGGACAATACAATCAGCCCCAGCATTTT. It yields the protein CASTGQYNQPQHF.

There are a few counts of this clone. The chain links TRBV29-1 to TRBJ2-2; 8 bases fit TRBD1. The CDR3 contains 14 residues. Germline V gene data show CDR1 as SQVTM and CDR2 as ANQGSEA. Losses at the gene ends were 6 bases for V and 6 bases for J; bases not matched to a gene: 9. The CDR3 DNA follows: TGCAGCGTCCACGGGCAGGGGGCCGCCGGGGAGCTGTTTTTT. This gives the protein CSVHGQGAAGELFF.

The chain is built from TRBV5-8 and TRBJ2-7; 9 nucleotides agree with TRBD1. CDR3 length: 14 residues. The germline V gene has CDR1 SGHTS and CDR2 YDEGEE. V dropped 0 bases and J dropped 3; count of bases not matched to a gene: 1. The CDR3 DNA is TGTGCCAGCAGCTTGGACAGGGGGCTCTACGAGCAGTACTTC. The encoded protein is CASSLDRGLYEQYF.

Details on this clone: A far larger clone is only one base removed, so a read error is likely. The V and J genes are TRBV27 and TRBJ2-3, with 8 bases fitting TRBD2. Germline V lookup: CDR1 MNHEY, CDR2 SMNVEV (reference sequence). The ends lost 2 bases at V and 6 bases at J; junction bases unmatched: 7. The CDR3 is made up of 15 amino acids. This CDR3 is CASSLPWRGVDTQYF. The CDR3 DNA reads TGTGCCAGCAGTTTACCGTGGCGGGGGGTGGATACGCAGTATTTT.

The CDR3 loop reads CASSLLLSGYEQYF. Written as DNA, the CDR3 is TGTGCCAGTAGTCTCCTTTTGTCCGGGTACGAGCAGTACTTC. This sequence joins TRBV19 and TRBJ2-7; D call uncertain. Germline CDR1 reads LNHDA; CDR2 reads SQIVND (reference sequence). Trimming took off 5 bases at V and 4 bases at J, with 15 bases between the two ends. This CDR3 has 14 residues.